Below, one TCR beta chain is given with its context. Its antigen is not identified. The CDR3 is made up of 14 amino acids. V was pared by 4 bases and J by 0 bases, with 9 bases between. Germline V CDR1 and CDR2: ENHRY, SYGVKD. This entry belongs to a study of cytomegalovirus exposure and HLA in healthy donors. Whole-study results and caveats: It was around 160 TCR beta chains that were listed as cytomegalovirus-associated. Within the 95 to 150 validation repertoires, first-cohort TCR clusters tended to co-occur, according to a later analysis.

Only in-frame clones appear in the TCRdb table, and some are missing; sequencing was by immunoSEQ multiplex PCR. The table has about 63,000 clones, around 90% seen once. This chain joins TRBV10-3 and TRBJ1-2, with no clear D. This receptor was taken from a woman aged 18-35 years in good health and CMV-seronegative. Sequencing was performed on PBMCs. CDR3: CAISGVPANYGYTF. The CDR3 DNA sequence: TGTGCCATCAGTGGTGTCCCAGCTAACTATGGCTACACCTTC.